Presented here are 15 T cell receptor beta chains from one specimen sequenced in a study of beta chain features in type 1 diabetes. As every portion of the isolated RNA was reverse transcribed, the sequencing read expressed TCRB transcripts. Sequenced by immunoSEQ multiplex PCR; TCRdb stores in-frame clones only, minus some. Of 300,000 or so clones listed, 7.5% to 9% are singletons. Material: central memory CD4+ T cells from blood. The source of these receptors is a woman between 18 and 30 years old in good health.

This chain connects TRBV4-1 to TRBJ2-4, with TRBD2 matching 10 bases. The length of the CDR3 is 17 residues. Germline V gives CDR1 MGHRA, CDR2 YSYEKL. Trimming took 1 base from V and 0 from J; bases not matched to a gene: 3. The CDR3 DNA reads TGCGCCAGCAGCCAAGGTCTAGCGGGGGTAGCCAAAAACATTCAGTACTTC. It yields the protein CASSQGLAGVAKNIQYF.

Details on this clone: An end of the junction does not agree with germline; a read error may underlie this. This chain connects TRBV7-2 to TRBJ2-7; D is unclear. The germline V gene encodes CDR1 SGHTA and CDR2 FQGNSA. The CDR3 loop spans 12 amino acids. The chain's CDR3 is CASSSDSSEQYF. The CDR3 DNA reads as TGTGCCAGCAGCTCCGACTCCTCCGAGCAGTACTTC. The full variable domain, its missing parts supplied by reference TRBV7-2 and TRBJ2-7, is GAGVSQSPSNKVTEKGKDVELRCDPISGHTALYWYRQSLGQGLEFLIYFQGNSAPDKSGLPSDRFSAERTGGSVSTLTIQRTQQEDSAVYLCASSSDSSEQYFGPGTRLTVT.

The rearrangement joins TRBV7-8 to TRBJ2-2; 8 bases are a match to TRBD2. Per the germline V gene, CDR1 is SGHVS and CDR2 is FQNEAQ. The CDR3 totals 16 residues. Unmatched junction bases numbered 5, after V lost 4 bases and J lost 1 base. CDR3 bases: TGTGCCAGCAGCTCACACGCGGGAGGGAACACCGGGGAGCTGTTTTTT. Its translation: CASSSHAGGNTGELFF.

The rearrangement uses TRBV4-3 and TRBJ2-7; a weak D match, TRBD1 (6 bases). The CDR3 spans 16 residues. V lost 6 bases and J 0 bases, leaving 18 bases between the germline ends. The germline gives CDR1 LGHNA, CDR2 YSLEER. The CDR3 DNA is TGCGCCAGCAGTCAAAACCAGGGGTATAGCTCCTACGAGCAGTACTTC. Translating it yields CASSQNQGYSSYEQYF.

V usage is TRBV11-2 and J usage is TRBJ2-7; TRBD2 agrees at 8 bases. The CDR3 runs to 15 residues. V lost 5 bases and J lost 4; bases outside the gene matches: 10. Per germline, CDR1 SGHAT and CDR2 FQNNGV. The CDR3, as DNA: TGTGCCAGCAGCCCTTTTGCGGGAGGACGGTACGAGCAGTACTTC. Protein: CASSPFAGGRYEQYF.

This clone was counted only a few times. The V gene is TRBV11-2, the J gene TRBJ1-2, with 9 positions matching TRBD1. The V gene end was trimmed by 5 bases and the J gene end by 4 bases; junction bases not matched to a gene: 2. Per the germline V gene, CDR1 is SGHAT and CDR2 is FQNNGV. The CDR3 is made up of 13 amino acids. This CDR3 is CASSVDRGYGYTF. CDR3 sequence (DNA): TGTGCCAGCAGCGTGGACAGGGGCTATGGCTACACCTTC. Full variable domain (missing parts from reference TRBV11-2 and TRBJ1-2): EAGVAQSPRYKIIEKRQSVAFWCNPISGHATLYWYQQILGQGPKLLIQFQNNGVVDDSQLPKDRFSAERLKGVDSTLKIQPAKLEDSAVYLCASSVDRGYGYTFGSGTRLTVV.

The rearrangement joins TRBV7-2 to TRBJ1-4; D not resolved. This CDR3 is 13 amino acids long. Germline-derived CDR1 and CDR2 are SGHTA and FQGNSA. Trimming removed 1 base from V and 10 bases from J, with 10 bases in between. The CDR3 DNA sequence: TGTGCCAGCAGCTTAGAGGGTTATGGAAAACTGTTTTTT. Translated: CASSLEGYGKLFF.

There are many counts of this clone. The chain links TRBV7-9 to TRBJ2-5; D ambiguous. Between the trimmed V and J ends, which lost 3 bases and 3 bases, there was a span of 11 bases. The CDR3 covers 14 residues. Germline V lookup: CDR1 SEHNR, CDR2 FQNEAQ (reference sequence). CDR3 amino acids: CASSLSRLEETQYF. The DNA for the CDR3 is TGTGCCAGCAGCTTGAGTCGACTCGAAGAGACCCAGTACTTC.

This clone was recorded many times. J is TRBJ1-2 and V is TRBV7-9, with D perhaps TRBD1 (6 bases). The V and J ends lost 5 bases and 1 base respectively, with 8 bases between them. Germline V lookup: CDR1 SEHNR, CDR2 FQNEAQ (reference sequence). The length of the CDR3 is 13 residues. CDR3 loop: CASSPDSNYGYTF. In nucleotides, the CDR3 is TGTGCCAGCAGCCCGGACAGTAACTATGGCTACACCTTC.

This clone has only a few counts. The chain is built from TRBV18 and TRBJ2-2; D possibly corresponds to TRBD2 (6 bases). The germline gives CDR1 KGHSH, CDR2 LQKENI. This CDR3 contains 16 residues. With 4 bases removed from V and 4 bases from J, the gap between germline ends came to 16 bases. Here the CDR3 DNA reads TGTGCCAGCTCACTACAGCCGACTAGAAGCACCGGGGAGCTGTTTTTT. This translates into CASSLQPTRSTGELFF.

This clone was found a few times. The rearrangement joins TRBV25-1 to TRBJ2-7, with 7 bases aligning to TRBD1. The CDR3 covers 12 residues. V lost 7 bases, J lost 2 bases, and 2 bases stayed unmatched. Germline CDR1 and CDR2: MGHDK and SYGVNS. The CDR3: CASKTGPYEQYF. In DNA, the CDR3 is TGTGCCAGCAAGACAGGGCCCTACGAGCAGTACTTC.

V is TRBV5-4 and J is TRBJ2-3, with D hard to call. The CDR3 is 14 residues long. Trimming removed 4 bases at V and 12 bases at J, with 21 bases between. Germline CDR1 reads SGHNT; CDR2 reads YYREEE (reference sequence). CDR3 nucleotides: TGTGCCAGCAGCCCGACGGGTGTCCCGGCCCCCCAGTATTTT. Translation: CASSPTGVPAPQYF.

This clone was seen only a few times. The rearrangement links TRBV7-2 to TRBJ2-3, with 9 nucleotides matching TRBD2. The V and J ends lost 1 base and 5 bases, in that order; junction bases with no gene match: 4. Germline CDR1 SGHTA, CDR2 FQGNSA. This CDR3 is 15 amino acids long. The CDR3 reads CASSLVGLAGDTQYF. CDR3 coding DNA: TGTGCCAGCAGCTTAGTGGGACTAGCAGGAGATACGCAGTATTTT.

This clone has a count of ten or more. The rearrangement uses TRBV7-9 and TRBJ1-3; D not resolved. Germline CDR1 SEHNR, CDR2 FQNEAQ (reference sequence). V was shortened by 0 bases and J by 1 base, with 19 bases between the two germline ends. The length of the CDR3 is 19 residues. CDR3 in amino acids: CASSLARGIRRPSGNTIYF. CDR3 DNA: TGTGCCAGCAGCTTAGCGCGGGGAATCAGGCGGCCATCTGGAAACACCATATATTTT.

This clone has a count of ten or more. The V gene is TRBV7-2, the J gene TRBJ2-1, with 12 bases fitting TRBD1. The CDR3 is made up of 16 amino acids. Per germline, CDR1 SGHTA and CDR2 FQGNSA. Germline trimming cut 1 base from V and 6 bases from J; bases unmatched to any gene: 4. DNA for the CDR3: TGTGCCAGCAGCTTAGTATGGGGACAGGGGGCCAATGAGCAGTTCTTC. It is translated as CASSLVWGQGANEQFF.